This T cell receptor (beta chain) was sequenced in a study of preoperative IRX-2 immunotherapy in early breast cancer (dated by TCRdb to the late 2010s). Libraries were made using the immunoSEQ multiplex PCR assay. TCRdb retrieved this table from immuneACCESS and kept in-frame rearrangements only. Not all clones are present; in checked studies, unresolved V genes account for under half, and no reason is known for the remainder. Present in this sample are approximately 28,000 clones, 70% to 85% of which were seen just once. The top ten clones comprise under 4% of the sample. This clone showed up just once. Its antigen remains unidentified. No much larger clone exists at a distance of one base, and base qualities are not known. What the treatment or condition label conveys for this sample: preoperative locoregional IRX-2 cytokine immunotherapy. The samples were obtained from a phase Ib study that tested preoperative, locoregional IRX-2 cytokine immunotherapy designed to prime immune responses. The donors were early-stage breast cancer patients who were given IRX-2 prior to surgery.

Sampling took place from a patient treated with IRX-2 immunotherapy. This TCR came from a human donor with breast cancer.

The nucleotide sequence is given as TGTGCCAGCAGCTTAGGGGGGCGAATAACCGGGGAGCTGTTTTTT. Translated, this gives CASSLGGRITGELFF. Here the chain combines TRBV11-3 and TRBJ2-2; TRBD1 might be the D gene, on 6 matching bases. CDR3 length: 15 amino acids, cysteine to phenylalanine. The retained sequence is limited to the CDR3, 45 bases, with the frame set at the first base. V is cut by 1 base and J by 5 bases, and the space between the germline ends is 11 bases. Sequences SGHNT (CDR1) and YENEEA (CDR2) are obtained from the germline V gene.